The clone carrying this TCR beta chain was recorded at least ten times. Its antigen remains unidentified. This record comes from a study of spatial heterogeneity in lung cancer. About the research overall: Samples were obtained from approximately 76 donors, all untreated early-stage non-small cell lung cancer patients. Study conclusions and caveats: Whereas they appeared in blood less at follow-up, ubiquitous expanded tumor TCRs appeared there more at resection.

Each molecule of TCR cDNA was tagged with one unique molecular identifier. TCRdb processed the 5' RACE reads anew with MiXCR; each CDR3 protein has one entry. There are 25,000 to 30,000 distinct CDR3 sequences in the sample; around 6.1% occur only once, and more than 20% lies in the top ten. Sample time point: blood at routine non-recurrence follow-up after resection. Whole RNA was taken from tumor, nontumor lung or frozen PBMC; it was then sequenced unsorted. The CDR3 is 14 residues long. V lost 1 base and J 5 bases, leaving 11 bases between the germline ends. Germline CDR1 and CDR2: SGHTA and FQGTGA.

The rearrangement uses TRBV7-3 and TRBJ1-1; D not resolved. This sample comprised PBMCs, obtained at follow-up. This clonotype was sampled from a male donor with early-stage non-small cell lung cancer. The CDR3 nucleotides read TGTGCCAGCAGCTTAAGTCCGGGATTTACTGAAGCTTTCTTT. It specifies CASSLSPGFTEAFF.